This TCR beta chain was sequenced during a study of blood T cell repertoires in COVID-19. Across the study: Sources were T cells, B-cell-depleted T cells, or PBMCs; the material itself was cDNA or gDNA.

Per germline, CDR1 SNHLY and CDR2 FYNNEI. This CDR3 spans 15 amino acids. J gave up 3 bases and V 6 bases, and 8 bases lay outside the gene matches. In the authors' methods: Using reference gene primer amplification, nucleated cell counts were estimated. The method was immunoSEQ multiplex PCR; TCRdb's version includes in-frame clones alone and lacks a portion of them. V and J calls and clone size come straight from that table; D and trimming were deduced from the DNA. This table has under 250,000 clones, around 90% appearing once. J is TRBJ1-5 and V is TRBV2; 7 bases are shared with TRBD1. The TCR was taken from a man older than 75 with acute or convalescent COVID-19. The sequenced material came from peripheral blood. In nucleotides, the CDR3 is TGTGCCAGCAGAGGGACAGCCGGGACCAATCAGCCCCAGCATTTT. Protein product: CASRGTAGTNQPQHF.